These T cell receptor beta chains were read from a single sample in a study of cytomegalovirus exposure and HLA in healthy donors. Assay used: immunoSEQ multiplex PCR; TCRdb lists only in-frame clones, some missing. The profile shows about 130,000 clones, more than 75% of them singletons. What was sequenced was PBMCs. The receptors here all came from a man in his forties in good health and CMV-seronegative. Each CDR3 is given with its conserved first and last residue. D genes are given only for firm matches. A clone size is listed for some rows: how often the clone was seen (once, few, many), or a class if it is expanded.

>TRBV6-6|TRBD1|TRBJ1-5|-
TGTGCCAGCAGTTATCAGGGGGCTAGGCAGCCCCAGCATTTT
CASSYQGARQPQHF
>TRBV6-5|TRBD2|TRBJ2-5|-
TGTGCCAGCAGGGGGGGGAGTGAGACCCAGTACTTC
CASRGGSETQYF
>TRBV12-5|-|TRBJ2-6|-
TGTGCTAGTGGTTTGTCATCTTCTTCTGGGGCCAACGGCCTGACTTTC
CASGLSSSSGANGLTF
>TRBV5-1|-|TRBJ1-1|-
TGCGCCAGCAGCTTGGCCAATCCGGGTCTGACTGAAGCTTTCTTT
CASSLANPGLTEAFF
>TRBV4-3|-|TRBJ1-1|once
TGCGCCAGCAGCCGAGACCCCCAGATGAACACTGAAGCTTTCTTT
CASSRDPQMNTEAFF
>TRBV4-1|-|TRBJ2-5|-
TGCGCCAGCAGCCAAGAGCCGGCGAGAGGTGGAGGGAAAGAGACCCAGTACTTC
CASSQEPARGGGKETQYF
>TRBV6-5|TRBD1|TRBJ1-1|once
TGTGCCAGCCGTATCGGACAGGGGCTCACTGAAGCTTTCTTT
CASRIGQGLTEAFF
>TRBV9|-|TRBJ2-1|once
TGTGCCAGCAGCGATCCGGGTATGTACAATGAGCAGTTCTTC
CASSDPGMYNEQFF
>TRBV5-4|TRBD1|TRBJ2-2|-
TGTGCCAGCAGCCCGGGACAGGCTAACACCGGGGAGCTGTTTTTT
CASSPGQANTGELFF
>TRBV2|-|TRBJ1-6|-
TGTGCCAGCAGTGAACAGGGAGGGAATTCACCCCTCCACTTT
CASSEQGGNSPLHF
>TRBV10-3|TRBD1|TRBJ2-1|-
TGTGCCACAGACAGGGGTTGGGATGAGCAGTTCTTC
CATDRGWDEQFF
>TRBV5-1|-|TRBJ2-5|-
TGCGCCAGCAGTACAGCCGGACGGGAAGAGGAGACCCAGTACTTC
CASSTAGREEETQYF
>TRBV4-1|TRBD2|TRBJ2-1|-
TGCGCCAGTTCTAGCGGGGGCCTTTACAATGAGCAGTTCTTC
CASSSGGLYNEQFF
>TRBV5-1|TRBD1|TRBJ2-7|-
TGCGCCAGCAGCTTGGCCGGACAGGGAGCCTACGAGCAGTACTTC
CASSLAGQGAYEQYF
>TRBV2|-|TRBJ1-1|-
TGTGCCAGCAGTGGGGGGGAGTGGATGAACACTGAAGCTTTCTTT
CASSGGEWMNTEAFF
>TRBV6-1|-|TRBJ1-1|-
TGTGCCAGCAGCCCAACCCGCGGGGGGACTGAAGCTTTCTTT
CASSPTRGGTEAFF
>TRBV7-2|-|TRBJ2-7|-
TGTGCCAGCAGCCCGGACATGCGATACGAGCAGTACTTC
CASSPDMRYEQYF
>TRBV4-1|TRBD1|TRBJ2-7|-
TGCGCCAGCAGCCAGGGGACAGGAGTCTACGAGCAGTACTTC
CASSQGTGVYEQYF
>TRBV18|-|TRBJ1-5|-
TGTGCCAGCTCACCTTCAGCGGGGGTCAATCAGCCCCAGCATTTT
CASSPSAGVNQPQHF
>TRBV7-9|TRBD1|TRBJ1-1|few
TGTGCCAGCAGCTCCGGACAGGGGTCGAGAAGCACTGAAGCTTTCTTT
CASSSGQGSRSTEAFF
>TRBV28|-|TRBJ1-2|-
TGTGCCAGCAGTCAAGGGGGCTATGGCTACACCTTC
CASSQGGYGYTF
>TRBV4-3|TRBD1|TRBJ1-1|-
TGCGCCAGCAGCTTAGGCAGAACAGGGGGGCCTCTGAACACTGAAGCTTTCTTT
CASSLGRTGGPLNTEAFF
>TRBV5-6|TRBD2|TRBJ2-3|-
TGTGCCAGCAGCTTGGTTGGACTAGCAGGTACGCAGTATTTT
CASSLVGLAGTQYF
>TRBV9|-|TRBJ1-3|few
TGTGCCAGCAGCGATTTAGTGAACTCTGGAAACACCATATATTTT
CASSDLVNSGNTIYF
>TRBV18|-|TRBJ2-1|once
TGTGCCAGCTCACCAAGGACAGCTCCCAATGAGCAGTTCTTC
CASSPRTAPNEQFF
>TRBV7-9|-|TRBJ2-7|-
TGTGCCAGCAGCAGCAATTGGGAGCAGTACTTC
CASSSNWEQYF
>TRBV13|-|TRBJ2-7|-
TGTGCCAGCAGCTTAGCGGGGGAAACCTACGAGCAGTACTTC
CASSLAGETYEQYF
>TRBV13|TRBD2|TRBJ2-1|few
TGTGCCAGCAGCCCGCGGACTAGCGGGGATTACAATGAGCAGTTCTTC
CASSPRTSGDYNEQFF
>TRBV4-3|-|TRBJ1-2|-
TGCGCCAGCAGCCATCGGTTCAATATGAACTATGGCTACACCTTC
CASSHRFNMNYGYTF
>TRBV9|-|TRBJ2-3|-
TGTGCCAGCAGCCTTGGGGGGTCGCGCACAGATACGCAGTATTTT
CASSLGGSRTDTQYF
>TRBV28|-|TRBJ2-6|-
TGTGCCAGCAGCACCAGGGTGAGTGGGGCCAACGTCCTGACTTTC
CASSTRVSGANVLTF
>TRBV28|-|TRBJ2-2|-
TGTGCCAGCAGTTTAGCGACAGTCAACCCAAACACCGGGGAGCTGTTTTTT
CASSLATVNPNTGELFF
>TRBV30|-|TRBJ2-1|few
TGTGCCTGGAGTGTTAGTGATGAGCAGTTCTTC
CAWSVSDEQFF
>TRBV9|TRBD1|TRBJ1-5|few
TGTGCCAGCAGCCACCGGGACAGGGGATGCAATCAGCCCCAGCATTTT
CASSHRDRGCNQPQHF
>TRBV2|-|TRBJ2-1|-
TGTGCCACCCGATCCGGGAGCTCCTACAATGAGCAGTTCTTC
CATRSGSSYNEQFF
>TRBV9|-|TRBJ2-3|-
TGTGCCAGCAGCGTAGGGGGCGGGGAGGATACGCAGTATTTT
CASSVGGGEDTQYF
>TRBV7-2|-|TRBJ2-1|-
TGTGCCAGCAGCTTAACCCCGGGAGCTGAGCAGTTCTTC
CASSLTPGAEQFF
>TRBV6-1|TRBD2|TRBJ2-3|-
TGTGCCAGCAGTGAAGCTCTAGCGGGAATCACAGATACGCAGTATTTT
CASSEALAGITDTQYF
>TRBV7-3|TRBD1|TRBJ2-1|-
TGTGCCAGCAGCATCGACAGGGGCGAATACAATGAGCAGTTCTTC
CASSIDRGEYNEQFF
>TRBV5-4|TRBD1|TRBJ1-1|-
TGTGCCAGCAGTCTGACAGGGCTAGGAGTCGCTGAAGCTTTCTTT
CASSLTGLGVAEAFF
>TRBV7-9|TRBD1|TRBJ1-2|-
TGTGCCAGCAGCCGGACAGGGGCCAACAACTATGGCTACACCTTC
CASSRTGANNYGYTF
>TRBV7-9|-|TRBJ1-5|-
TGTGCCAGCAGCTTAGACACAGATAATCAGCCCCAGCATTTT
CASSLDTDNQPQHF
>TRBV7-2|-|TRBJ2-3|-
TGTGCCAGCAGCCAAAGACGCGGGACAGCAGATACGCAGTATTTT
CASSQRRGTADTQYF
>TRBV28|-|TRBJ2-3|-
TGTGCCAGCCGGCGGAGAACTGCCACAGATACGCAGTATTTT
CASRRRTATDTQYF
>TRBV9|TRBD1|TRBJ2-7|-
TGTGCCAGCGGACAGGGGGCTTCCTACGAGCAGTACTTC
CASGQGASYEQYF